Below, 30 T cell receptor beta chains from the same sample are listed, as sequenced in a study of response to subunit inactivated influenza vaccine. TCRdb independently ran MiXCR on the RT-PCR reads; one entry per CDR3 protein. The data hold some 600,000 distinct CDR3 sequences, with roughly 15% observed a single time. Material: PBMCs from blood, obtained approximately 15 days before vaccination. These receptors were taken from a man aged 50-60 years who received an inactivated influenza vaccine.

The chain joins TRBV18 to TRBJ2-7; possibly TRBD1 or TRBD2 for D (5 bases each). The length of the CDR3 is 14 residues. Germline CDR1 KGHSH, CDR2 LQKENI. V was trimmed by 0 bases and J by 5 bases, leaving 11 bases between them. The chain's CDR3 is CASSPPGVGHEQYF. Written as DNA, the CDR3 is TGTGCCAGCTCACCACCGGGGGTAGGGCACGAGCAGTACTTC.

This clonotype was seen at least ten times. The J gene is TRBJ2-5, the V gene TRBV5-1; 7 bases agree with TRBD1. The CDR3 is made up of 14 amino acids. J lost 5 bases, V lost 2 bases, and 6 bases had no gene match. The germline V gene has CDR1 SGHRS and CDR2 YFSETQ. CDR3 in amino acids: CASSLPTGPETQYF. CDR3 DNA sequence: TGCGCCAGCAGCTTACCGACAGGGCCGGAGACCCAGTACTTC.

This clonotype was seen a handful of times. The chain joins TRBV20-1 to TRBJ1-2; 7 nucleotides agree with TRBD1. Germline CDR1 and CDR2: DFQATT and SNEGSKA (reference sequence). The CDR3 is 12 residues long. V trimming: 1 base; J trimming: 11 bases; junction bases outside the gene matches: 7. CDR3 sequence (DNA): TGCAGTGCTAGAGCCTTCAGGGGGTTATACACCTTC. Translated: CSARAFRGLYTF.

The chain combines TRBV11-2 with TRBJ2-7; D ambiguous. The CDR3 runs to 15 residues. Trimming pared 2 bases from V and 7 bases from J, leaving 18 bases between. Per germline, CDR1 SGHAT and CDR2 FQNNGV. The DNA for the CDR3 is TGTGCCAGCAGCTTATGGGTCAGGACCCCTGAGGAGCAGTACTTC. It encodes CASSLWVRTPEEQYF.

The gene calls are TRBV4-3 and TRBJ2-5, with D possibly matching TRBD1 (6 bases). This CDR3 has 16 residues. Trimming left V 0 bases short and J 2 bases short, with 13 bases between. The germline V gene has CDR1 LGHNA and CDR2 YSLEER. The CDR3 nucleotides read TGCGCCAGCAGCCAAGAACTGTCCAGGGGTCAAGAGACCCAGTACTTC. This codes for CASSQELSRGQETQYF.

J is TRBJ2-7 and V is TRBV30; D tentatively reads TRBD1 or TRBD2 (5 bases each). Trimming removed 3 bases from V and 3 bases from J, with 18 bases in between. The length of the CDR3 is 15 residues. Germline V gene sequence: CDR1 GTSNPN, CDR2 SVGIG (reference sequence). The CDR3: CAWRGAGTSYYEQYF. The CDR3 DNA is TGTGCCTGGAGGGGAGCCGGGACGAGCTACTACGAGCAGTACTTC.

V is TRBV5-1 and J is TRBJ2-7, with 8 bases identical to TRBD1. Trimming at V came to 4 bases and at J to 3 bases, leaving 9 bases not matched to a gene. In germline, CDR1 is SGHRS, CDR2 YFSETQ. The CDR3 runs 15 residues. The CDR3 nucleotides are TGCGCCAGCAGCCCCAGACAGGGGACGGTCTACGAGCAGTACTTC. The encoded protein is CASSPRQGTVYEQYF.

This clonotype was observed a few times. This chain uses TRBV7-9 with TRBJ2-5; no definite D call. The V gene's germline CDR1 is SEHNR and CDR2 FQNEAQ (reference sequence). There are 14 residues in the CDR3. The V and J ends lost 1 base and 3 bases respectively, with 9 bases between them. The CDR3 DNA reads TGTGCCAGCAGCTTAGAACTACTTAAAGAGACCCAGTACTTC. This sequence encodes CASSLELLKETQYF.

V is TRBV5-1 and J is TRBJ2-1; 13 bases map to TRBD2. Germline V CDR1 and CDR2: SGHRS, YFSETQ. This CDR3 is 18 amino acids long. With 3 bases clipped from V and 0 bases from J, the junction kept 6 bases outside the gene matches. The CDR3 sequence is CASSSGLAGQSSYNEQFF. For the CDR3, the DNA is TGCGCCAGCAGCTCGGGACTAGCGGGACAAAGCTCCTACAATGAGCAGTTCTTC. The entire variable domain, with the rest obtained from reference TRBV5-1 and TRBJ2-1, is as follows: KAGVTQTPRYLIKTRGQQVTLSCSPISGHRSVSWYQQTPGQGLQFLFEYFSETQRNKGNFPGRFSGRQFSNSRSEMNVSTLELGDSALYLCASSSGLAGQSSYNEQFFGPGTRLTVL.

This clonotype was recorded at least ten times. This rearrangement joins TRBV5-5 to TRBJ2-3, with 12 bases that match TRBD2. Germline V gene lookup returns CDR1 SGHKS and CDR2 YYEKEE (reference sequence). This CDR3 spans 15 amino acids. V dropped 4 bases and J dropped 5; count of bases not matched to a gene: 5. CDR3: CASSRTSGTVDTQYF. The CDR3 DNA reads as TGTGCCAGCAGCAGGACTAGCGGGACGGTAGATACGCAGTATTTT.

The chain is built from TRBV3-1 and TRBJ2-2; D remains unclear. Germline values: CDR1 LGHDT, CDR2 YNNKEL (reference sequence). The CDR3 consists of 18 residues. V was trimmed by 2 bases and J by 2 bases, leaving 18 bases between them. The CDR3 reads CASSQRTFAVSNTGELFF. The CDR3 coding sequence is TGTGCCAGCAGCCAAAGGACCTTTGCGGTTTCAAACACCGGGGAGCTGTTTTTT.

This sequence joins TRBV6-5 and TRBJ2-1; TRBD2 agrees at 12 bases. Germline loops: CDR1 MNHEY, CDR2 SVGAGI. This CDR3 contains 15 residues. Germline trimming cut 1 base from V and 10 bases from J; bases unmatched to any gene: 5. CDR3 residues: CASSYLGLAGGEQFF. CDR3 nucleotide sequence: TGTGCCAGCAGTTACTTGGGGCTAGCGGGAGGGGAGCAGTTCTTC.

This chain connects TRBV6-5 to TRBJ2-3, with D possibly being TRBD1 (6 bases). Deletions cut 10 bases from V and 4 bases from J, with 12 bases between. CDR3 length: 12 amino acids. CDR1 is MNHEY and CDR2 is SVGAGI in the germline V gene. Here the CDR3 DNA reads TGTGCCATCACAGGGTGGGCAGATACGCAGTATTTT. Encoded protein: CAITGWADTQYF.

This clonotype was observed a handful of times. This chain connects TRBV7-2 to TRBJ2-3; no definite D call. Germline V CDR1 and CDR2: SGHTA, FQGNSA. The CDR3 covers 13 residues. V lost 6 bases, J lost 4 bases, and 11 bases lay in between. The CDR3 spells CASRLGRADTQYF. The DNA for the CDR3 is TGTGCCAGCAGACTCGGGCGAGCAGATACGCAGTATTTT.

This clonotype was counted at least ten times. V is TRBV5-1 and J is TRBJ2-5; TRBD2 agrees at 10 bases. Germline V CDR1 and CDR2: SGHRS, YFSETQ. The CDR3 runs 15 residues. The V and J ends lost 4 bases and 2 bases, in that order; junction bases with no gene match: 5. CDR3 sequence reads: CASSLSSGGQETQYF. The DNA for the CDR3 is TGCGCCAGCAGCCTATCTAGCGGGGGACAAGAGACCCAGTACTTC.

The J gene is TRBJ2-7, the V gene TRBV28; D unclear. Germline-derived CDR1 and CDR2 are MDHEN and SYDVKM. V dropped 1 base and J dropped 0 bases, with 16 bases sitting between them. The CDR3 consists of 17 residues. CDR3 amino acids: CASSLYSGYSGSYEQYF. The CDR3 DNA sequence: TGTGCCAGCAGTTTATATTCGGGCTACTCGGGCTCCTACGAGCAGTACTTC.

The chain is built from TRBV4-3 and TRBJ2-7; 8 bases fit TRBD1. The CDR3 spans 17 residues. The ends lost 3 bases at V and 0 bases at J; junction bases unmatched: 10. Germline CDR1 and CDR2: LGHNA and YSLEER. CDR3: CASSQATGVKSSYEQYF. CDR3 nucleotide sequence: TGCGCCAGCAGCCAGGCGACAGGGGTCAAGAGCTCCTACGAGCAGTACTTC.

This clonotype was recorded a few times. The chain recombines TRBV15 with TRBJ2-2; no firm D call. The V gene lost 3 bases and the J gene lost 8 bases, with 10 bases spanning the gap. The CDR3 totals 13 residues. CDR1 LNHNV and CDR2 YYDKDF come from the germline V gene (reference sequence). CDR3 in DNA: TGTGCCACCAGCAGTTCCTTTTGGGGGGAGCTGTTTTTT. The encoded protein is CATSSSFWGELFF.

The rearrangement links TRBV20-1 to TRBJ2-7, with a weak D call TRBD1 (6 bases). Germline values: CDR1 DFQATT, CDR2 SNEGSKA (reference sequence). The CDR3 contains 15 residues. V lost 0 bases and J lost 2, with 14 bases in between. The CDR3 is CSARERPGETYEQYF. The CDR3 DNA reads as TGCAGTGCTAGAGAAAGGCCAGGGGAAACCTACGAGCAGTACTTC.

This clonotype was counted only a few times. The CDR3 loop reads CSALPGLAGGEQYF. CDR3 DNA sequence: TGCAGTGCTCTTCCGGGACTAGCGGGAGGCGAGCAGTACTTC. This chain joins TRBV20-1 and TRBJ2-7; 15 bases are shared with TRBD2. V lost 5 bases, J lost 6 bases, and 5 bases stayed unmatched. Germline CDR1 is DFQATT and CDR2 is SNEGSKA (reference sequence). This CDR3 spans 14 amino acids.

This CDR3 reads CASSRTSGGMRDTQYF. CDR3 bases: TGTGCCAGCAGTCGCACTAGCGGGGGGATGAGAGATACGCAGTATTTT. The rearrangement joins TRBV2 to TRBJ2-3, with 12 bases aligning to TRBD2. This CDR3 has 16 amino acids. With V trimmed by 5 bases and J by 5 bases, 8 bases remained unmatched. Germline CDR1 reads SNHLY; CDR2 reads FYNNEI.

The gene calls are TRBV7-2 and TRBJ2-1; 10 bases are shared with TRBD2. CDR1 is SGHTA, CDR2 FQGNSA, per germline. The CDR3 totals 16 residues. After removal of 4 bases from V and 8 bases from J, the junction contained 11 bases not matched to a gene. CDR3 DNA sequence: TGTGCCAGCAGCTCAGGAAGCGGGAGGGGAAGCGATGAGCAGTTCTTC. This encodes CASSSGSGRGSDEQFF.

This clonotype came up many times. The germline gene is not matched at one end of the junction; a read error may be the cause. The chain couples TRBV5-1 to TRBJ1-4; the D is unclear. The CDR3 covers 13 residues. The V gene's germline CDR1 is SGHRS and CDR2 YFSETQ. In nucleotides, the CDR3 is TGTGCCAGCAGCTTAGGCCCTAATGAAAAACTGTTTTTT. It translates to CASSLGPNEKLFF.

The chain employs TRBV29-1 and TRBJ2-1; D possibly corresponds to TRBD1 (5 bases). In germline, CDR1 is SQVTM, CDR2 ANQGSEA. V was pared by 2 bases and J by 8 bases, with 10 bases between. CDR3 length: 12 amino acids. The CDR3: CSVELGVDEQFF. CDR3 coding DNA: TGCAGCGTTGAACTAGGGGTCGATGAGCAGTTCTTC.

V is TRBV9 and J is TRBJ2-5; 15 nucleotides line up with TRBD2. V lost 3 bases to trimming and J lost 1 base; unmatched junction nucleotides: 4. Germline CDR1 SGDLS, CDR2 YYNGEE. This CDR3 comprises 17 residues. The CDR3 region is CASSGGTSGGTQETQYF. The CDR3 nucleotides read TGTGCCAGCAGCGGAGGGACTAGCGGGGGGACCCAAGAGACCCAGTACTTC.

This chain links TRBV5-6 with TRBJ1-5; 7 bases fit TRBD1. There are 15 residues in the CDR3. Looked up from germline, CDR1 is SGHDT and CDR2 is YYEEEE. The junction had 2 bases not matched to a gene; V was cut back by 2 bases and J by 0 bases. CDR3 nucleotides: TGTGCCAGCAGCTTTGCAGGGGGTAGCAATCAGCCCCAGCATTTT. Translated: CASSFAGGSNQPQHF. Full variable domain (rest looked up from reference TRBV5-6 and TRBJ1-5): DAGVTQSPTHLIKTRGQQVTLRCSPKSGHDTVSWYQQALGQGPQFIFQYYEEEERQRGNFPDRFSGHQFPNYSSELNVNALLLGDSALYLCASSFAGGSNQPQHFGDGTRLSIL.

The chain joins TRBV2 to TRBJ2-1, with D maybe TRBD2 (5 bases). Germline assignment: CDR1 SNHLY and CDR2 FYNNEI. Trimming took off 1 base at V and 6 bases at J, with 13 bases between the two ends. The length of the CDR3 is 15 residues. The CDR3 DNA follows: TGTGCCAGCAGTGAAGGGAGGAGTCCCGGCAATGAGCAGTTCTTC. Translated: CASSEGRSPGNEQFF.

The chain is built from TRBV5-1 and TRBJ2-1; D possibly uses TRBD1 or TRBD2 (5 bases each). Trimming left V 3 bases short and J 6 bases short, with 16 bases between. Looked up from germline, CDR1 is SGHRS and CDR2 is YFSETQ. The CDR3 contains 15 residues. The CDR3 region is CASSWAGTNFNEQFF. Here the CDR3 DNA reads TGCGCCAGCAGCTGGGCCGGGACCAACTTCAATGAGCAGTTCTTC.

The genes are TRBV6-5 and TRBJ2-3, with a weak D call TRBD1 (5 bases). This CDR3 is built from 16 residues. Trimming took off 1 base at V and 3 bases at J, with 14 bases between the two ends. CDR1 and CDR2 from the germline V gene are MNHEY and SVGAGI. The CDR3 is CASSYWRESGTDTQYF. Here the CDR3 DNA reads TGTGCCAGCAGTTACTGGAGAGAGTCAGGGACAGATACGCAGTATTTT.

The CDR3 protein is CASSESPSGKETQYF. For the CDR3, the DNA is TGTGCCAGCAGTGAGTCGCCTAGCGGCAAAGAGACCCAGTACTTC. The chain couples TRBV2 to TRBJ2-5; TRBD2 agrees at 7 bases. Germline V gene sequence: CDR1 SNHLY, CDR2 FYNNEI. This CDR3 region has 15 residues. Trimming took 3 bases from V and 3 from J; bases not matched to a gene: 7.